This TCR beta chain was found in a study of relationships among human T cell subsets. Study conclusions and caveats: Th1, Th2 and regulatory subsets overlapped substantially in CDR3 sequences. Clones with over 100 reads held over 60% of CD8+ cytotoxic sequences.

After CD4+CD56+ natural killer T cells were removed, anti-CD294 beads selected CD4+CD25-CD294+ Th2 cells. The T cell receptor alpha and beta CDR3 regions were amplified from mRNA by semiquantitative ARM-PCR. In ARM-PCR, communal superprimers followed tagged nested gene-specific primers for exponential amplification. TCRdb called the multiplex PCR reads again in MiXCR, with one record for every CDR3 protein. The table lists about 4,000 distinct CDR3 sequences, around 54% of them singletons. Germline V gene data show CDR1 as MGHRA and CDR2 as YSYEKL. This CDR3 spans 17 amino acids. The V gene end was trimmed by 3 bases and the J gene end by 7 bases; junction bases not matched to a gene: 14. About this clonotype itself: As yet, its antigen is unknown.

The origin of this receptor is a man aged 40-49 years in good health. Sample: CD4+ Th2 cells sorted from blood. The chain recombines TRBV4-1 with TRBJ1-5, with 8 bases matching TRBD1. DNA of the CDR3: TGCGCCAGCAGCCAGCCTCCGGGGGACAGGAGGTTACAGCCCCAGCATTTT. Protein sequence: CASSQPPGDRRLQPQHF.